The present T cell receptor (beta chain) was sequenced within a study of CXCR3-negative and CXCR3-positive naive CD8 T cells. Study findings and constraints: CXCR3-positive naive cells had more hydrophobic TRB CDR3s than CXCR3-negative naive cells.

UMI labels and 5' RACE were used to prepare the TRB cDNA libraries. TCRdb reprocessed the 5' RACE reads; each CDR3 protein has one entry and no DNA is given. Its listing shows around 5,000 distinct CDR3 sequences. Regarding this clonotype: Its antigen remains unknown.

Sequenced input: naive CXCR3+ CD8+ T cells from blood. Subset: CD45RO-CCR7+CD27+CD95- naive CD8+ T cells expressing CXCR3 (TNR3+). This receptor was identified in a human donor in good health. Some clones in this sample may be carry-over from other donors' samples.

CDR3 protein: CASSGRMAGNTEAFF. The chain links TRBV6-1 to TRBJ1-1; TCRdb's D call, TRBD1, is unchecked because there is no DNA. This CDR3 contains 15 residues. Germline V gene sequence: CDR1 MNHNS, CDR2 SASEGT.